Each of the 21 T cell receptor beta chains below was sequenced from the same sample in a study of regulatory T cells in long-lasting Graves disease. Indicated time point: newly diagnosed GD, antithyroid drugs for less than 3 months. Preparation of the TCR library used RNA extracted from PBMCs. The authors built TCR beta libraries using iRepertoire HTBI primers and Arm-PCR of CDR3 regions. TCRdb itself ran the multiplex PCR reads through MiXCR, one entry per CDR3 protein. The top ten hold 15% to 20% of the sample, which has 400,000 to 550,000 distinct CDR3 sequences, about 16% seen once. The same specimen was also included in a second study, on T cells in Graves' hyperthyroidism and ophthalmopathy.

Sequenced here: peripheral blood mononuclear cells (PBMCs), sampled at new diagnosis, from a patient treated with antithyroid drugs. These receptors were taken from a woman aged 30 to 39 with Graves disease.

This clonotype came up a few times. A much bigger clone sits one base away, suggesting this may be a read error. This rearrangement joins TRBV18 to TRBJ1-1; possibly TRBD1 for D (6 bases). The CDR3 consists of 14 residues. CDR1 is KGHSH and CDR2 is LQKENI in the germline V gene. V lost 4 bases and J lost 1, with 10 bases in between. CDR3 sequence reads: CASSRAGANTEAFF. The CDR3 DNA reads TGTGCCAGCTCACGGGCAGGGGCGAACACTGAAGCTTTCTTT. Full variable domain (missing parts from reference TRBV18 and TRBJ1-1): NAGVMQNPRHLVRRRGQEARLRCSPMKGHSHVYWYRQLPEEGLKFMVYLQKENIIDESGMPKERFSAEFPKEGPSILRIQQVVRGDSAAYFCASSRAGANTEAFFGQGTRLTVV.

This clonotype was seen repeatedly, ten times or more. The chain links TRBV3-1 to TRBJ2-5; the D is unclear. Trimming left V 1 base short and J 5 bases short, with 23 bases between. Looked up from germline, CDR1 is LGHDT and CDR2 is YNNKEL (reference sequence). The CDR3 consists of 18 residues. The CDR3 DNA sequence: TGTGCCAGCAGCCAAGGACGTGGGTCTAGACAATTGGGGGAGACCCAGTACTTC. Encoded protein: CASSQGRGSRQLGETQYF.

The V call is TRBV7-8, the J call TRBJ2-2, with D possibly TRBD1 on 5 matching bases. V lost 5 bases and J 7 bases, leaving 11 bases between the germline ends. This CDR3 is built from 13 residues. Germline loops: CDR1 SGHVS, CDR2 FQNEAQ. The CDR3 loop is CASSPRVDGELFF. CDR3 sequence (DNA): TGTGCCAGCAGCCCCAGGGTGGACGGGGAGCTGTTTTTT.

This chain joins TRBV10-1 and TRBJ2-1; D gene ambiguous. CDR1 and CDR2 (germline): WNHNN, SYGVQD (reference sequence). The CDR3 sequence is 15 residues long. Deletions cut 4 bases from V and 4 bases from J, with 14 bases between. The CDR3 sequence is CASSVIGTGYNEQFF. The CDR3, as DNA: TGCGCCAGCAGTGTGATCGGTACCGGATACAATGAGCAGTTCTTC.

At least ten counts were recorded for this clonotype. The chain uses TRBV28 and TRBJ2-7, with 8 bases lining up with TRBD2. Per germline, CDR1 MDHEN and CDR2 SYDVKM. The CDR3 has 15 residues. V shed 7 bases and J 2 bases; nucleotides not matched to a gene: 10. CDR3 amino acids: CASIAGGPLTYEQYF. In DNA, the CDR3 is TGTGCCAGCATCGCGGGAGGACCCCTTACCTACGAGCAGTACTTC.

In its sample, this clonotype was seen a few times. This chain uses TRBV20-1 with TRBJ1-2, with D unresolved. Between the trimmed V and J ends, which lost 1 base and 0 bases, there was a span of 6 bases. Germline CDR1 is DFQATT and CDR2 is SNEGSKA (reference sequence). This CDR3 is built from 13 residues. This CDR3 is CSARVVSNYGYTF. The CDR3 coding sequence is TGCAGTGCTAGAGTCGTATCTAACTATGGCTACACCTTC.

Ten or more counts support this clonotype. V and J are TRBV6-2 or TRBV6-3 and TRBJ1-1; D gene unclear. Germline V gives CDR1 MNHEY, CDR2 SVGEGT. V was shortened by 3 bases and J by 4 bases, with 21 bases between the two germline ends. This CDR3 is built from 17 residues. The CDR3 loop reads CASSYSPGLLPSTEAFF. CDR3 nucleotide sequence: TGTGCCAGCAGTTATTCCCCAGGTCTGCTCCCCAGCACTGAAGCTTTCTTT.

The rearrangement uses TRBV14 and TRBJ2-2, with 7 bases aligning to TRBD2. Germline trimming cut 1 base from V and 7 bases from J; bases unmatched to any gene: 6. CDR3 length: 15 amino acids. Germline CDR1 and CDR2: SGHDN and FVKESK. Here the CDR3 reads CASSQVTSSGGELFF. The CDR3 DNA reads TGTGCCAGCAGCCAAGTGACTAGCAGCGGCGGGGAGCTGTTTTTT. The full variable domain, its missing parts supplied by reference TRBV14 and TRBJ2-2, is EAGVTQFPSHSVIEKGQTVTLRCDPISGHDNLYWYRRVMGKEIKFLLHFVKESKQDESGMPNNRFLAERTGGTYSTLKVQPAELEDSGVYFCASSQVTSSGGELFFGEGSRLTVL.

In its sample, this clonotype was seen a few times. This sequence joins TRBV28 and TRBJ1-6; 8 bases map to TRBD1. Germline V CDR1 and CDR2: MDHEN, SYDVKM. Losses at the gene ends were 2 bases for V and 8 bases for J; bases not matched to a gene: 11. The CDR3 consists of 17 residues. The CDR3 region is CASSLGQNRGYDSPLHF. In DNA form, the CDR3 reads TGTGCCAGCAGTTTAGGCCAAAACAGGGGGTATGATTCACCCCTCCACTTT.

Concerning this clonotype itself: A much more abundant neighbour one base away suggests this may be a read error. This chain connects TRBV6-1 to TRBJ2-1; 8 bases agree with TRBD2. This CDR3 is 12 amino acids long. Germline V gene sequence: CDR1 MNHNS, CDR2 SASEGT. The CDR3, as DNA: TGTGCCGGCAGCCCTCAGCGGGGGGAGCAGTTCTTC. This codes for CAGSPQRGEQFF.

This clonotype was picked up many times. This sequence joins TRBV14 and TRBJ2-3, with a tentative D call TRBD2 (6 bases). The CDR3 is made up of 15 amino acids. The V gene lost 0 bases and the J gene lost 0 bases, with 7 bases spanning the gap. Germline V gene data show CDR1 as SGHDN and CDR2 as FVKESK. CDR3 in DNA: TGTGCCAGCAGCCAAGAGCGGGACAGCACAGATACGCAGTATTTT. It codes for CASSQERDSTDTQYF.

In this sample, this clonotype turned up many times. The rearrangement links TRBV2 to TRBJ2-7, with 7 bases lining up with TRBD1. Germline CDR1 SNHLY, CDR2 FYNNEI. J lost 4 bases, V lost 4 bases, and 1 base had no gene match. CDR3 size: 12 residues. The CDR3 DNA reads TGTGCCAGCAGTGGACAGGGATACGAGCAGTACTTC. This gives the protein CASSGQGYEQYF.

This clonotype was detected many times. The V and J genes are TRBV28 and TRBJ2-2; D gene unclear. The length of the CDR3 is 11 residues. Germline V gene data show CDR1 as MDHEN and CDR2 as SYDVKM. Between the trimmed V and J ends, which lost 8 bases and 8 bases, there was a span of 9 bases. The CDR3 spells CASCNVGELFF. In DNA form, the CDR3 reads TGTGCCAGCTGCAACGTGGGGGAGCTGTTTTTT.

The V call is TRBV11-2, the J call TRBJ1-4; maybe TRBD1 (5 bases). Per the germline V gene, CDR1 is SGHAT and CDR2 is FQNNGV. V shed 6 bases and J shed 8 bases, with 19 bases lying between them. The CDR3 extends over 15 amino acids. For the CDR3, the DNA is TGTGCCAGCAGTTCTGCCTGGGGGACGGAGGAAAAACTGTTTTTT. It translates to CASSSAWGTEEKLFF.

This chain uses TRBV5-6 with TRBJ1-2; 8 bases align to TRBD1. Germline trimming cut 7 bases from V and 7 bases from J; bases unmatched to any gene: 9. There are 13 residues in the CDR3. From germline, CDR1 is SGHDT and CDR2 YYEEEE. The CDR3 loop is CASGQGALGGYTF. CDR3 bases: TGTGCCAGCGGGCAGGGGGCGCTGGGTGGCTACACCTTC. The full variable domain, its missing parts supplied by reference TRBV5-6 and TRBJ1-2, is DAGVTQSPTHLIKTRGQQVTLRCSPKSGHDTVSWYQQALGQGPQFIFQYYEEEERQRGNFPDRFSGHQFPNYSSELNVNALLLGDSALYLCASGQGALGGYTFGSGTRLTVV.

This clonotype was observed at least ten times. This chain joins TRBV10-1 and TRBJ2-1; no clear D. V was shortened by 0 bases and J by 8 bases, with 8 bases between the two germline ends. Germline assignment: CDR1 WNHNN and CDR2 SYGVQD (reference sequence). CDR3 length equals 13 residues. The CDR3 DNA reads as TGCGCCAGCAGTGAGTCCCCAGGATATGAGCAGTTCTTC. As protein: CASSESPGYEQFF.

J is TRBJ1-5 and V is TRBV15; no definite D call. The CDR3 spans 15 residues. V lost 0 bases and J 3 bases, leaving 9 bases between the germline ends. Germline V lookup: CDR1 LNHNV, CDR2 YYDKDF (reference sequence). CDR3 coding DNA: TGTGCCACCAGCAGAGATGTAGGGTTCAATCAGCCCCAGCATTTT. It codes for CATSRDVGFNQPQHF.

This clonotype was seen ten or more times. The chain links TRBV6-2 or TRBV6-3 to TRBJ2-1; D may be TRBD1 or TRBD2 (6 bases each). Per the germline V gene, CDR1 is MNHEY and CDR2 is SVGEGT. V lost 7 bases, J lost 5 bases, and 15 bases lay in between. The CDR3 spans 14 residues. This CDR3 is CASTPTGADNEQFF. CDR3 coding DNA: TGTGCCAGCACCCCGACGGGGGCAGACAATGAGCAGTTCTTC.

This clonotype has at least ten counts. The chain links TRBV2 to TRBJ2-3, with D perhaps TRBD2 (6 bases). Germline CDR1 SNHLY, CDR2 FYNNEI. The germline V and J ends were trimmed by 2 bases and 4 bases, with 13 bases remaining between them. CDR3 size: 15 residues. The CDR3 coding sequence is TGTGCCAGCAGTGAATATCAACTAGCAGCAGATACGCAGTATTTT. Translating gives CASSEYQLAADTQYF.

On this clonotype itself: This probably arose from a read error, given a far larger clone one base away. The chain combines TRBV5-5 with TRBJ2-1; D remains unclear. CDR3 size: 18 residues. CDR1 and CDR2 (germline): SGHKS, YYEKEE (reference sequence). V lost 2 bases to trimming and J lost 10 bases, with 28 bases between them. The CDR3 region is CASSLVVPTLGLSYEQFF. CDR3 coding DNA: TGTGCCAGCAGCTTAGTGGTTCCCACCTTAGGGCTCTCCTACGAGCAGTTCTTC.

This clonotype has at least ten counts. The chain has TRBV7-2 and TRBJ2-5; 7 bases line up with TRBD2. The germline gives CDR1 SGHTA, CDR2 FQGNSA. There are 15 residues in the CDR3. J gave up 5 bases and V 5 bases, and 11 bases lay outside the gene matches. DNA of the CDR3: TGTGCCAGCAGCCGGATGGGAGGGTCTGAGGAGACCCAGTACTTC. Translated, it gives CASSRMGGSEETQYF.